This T cell receptor beta chain was profiled in a study of tumor and adjacent non-tumor tissue in lung cancer. About the study: Histology: about twelve adenocarcinoma, 2 squamous cell carcinoma, 1 small cell lung cancer. Study observations and caveats: Significantly higher TCR diversity was found in tumor than normal lung.

Of note for this clonotype: Its target is unknown. A junction boundary mismatches the germline segment, possibly from a read error.

This sample's RNA came from whole unsorted tissue. More than 3 cm separated this lung sample from the edge of the tumor. Germline CDR1 and CDR2: SGHAT and FQNNGV. This CDR3 is 16 amino acids long. The library came from three nested PCR rounds adapted from ARM-PCR protocols. MiXCR, applied by TCRdb to the multiplex PCR reads, yields one record per CDR3 protein. Among some 97,000 distinct CDR3 sequences listed, 65% were seen once. The source material was distant non-tumor lung tissue. The clonotype originates from a man aged 25-45 years with non-small cell lung cancer. The V call is TRBV11-2, the J call TRBJ1-4; D is possibly TRBD1 (6 bases). The CDR3 is CTSSLGSWDNNEKLFF. The CDR3 nucleotides are TGTACCAGCAGTTTAGGATCTTGGGACAATAATGAAAAACTGTTTTTT.